The clone carrying this T cell receptor (beta chain) has just a few counts. The antigen is not known. CDR1 and CDR2 (germline): LGHDT, YNNKEL (reference sequence). The CDR3 covers 17 residues. V lost 2 bases to trimming and J lost 5 bases, with 19 bases between them. TCRdb ran MiXCR on the RT-PCR reads and lists one entry per CDR3 protein. The data contain roughly 700,000 distinct CDR3 sequences, approximately 14% of them singletons. This sample is drawn from a study of response to subunit inactivated influenza vaccine. Broader study findings: That few new T cells are recruited by each seasonal influenza vaccination was the authors' suggestion.

This clonotype was obtained from a man in his forties or fifties who received an inactivated influenza vaccine. The sample in question was PBMCs from blood, obtained 11 to 12 days after vaccination. This chain connects TRBV3-1 to TRBJ1-5, with a tentative D call TRBD1 (5 bases). Here the CDR3 DNA reads TGTGCCAGCAGCCAAAGTAGCATCAGGGCTTCGCATCAGCCCCAGCATTTT. This codes for CASSQSSIRASHQPQHF.